Reported below is one TCR beta chain. The data belong to a study of blood T cell repertoires in COVID-19. The V end was cut by 6 bases, the J end by 1 base, with 9 bases between. The CDR3 is 13 amino acids. The repertoire was sequenced with immunoSEQ multiplex PCR; TCRdb's copy has only in-frame clones and lacks some. The sample gives fewer than 110,000 clones, approximately 90% of which show up once; 15% to 20% is in the top ten. The chain uses TRBV12-3 or TRBV12-4 and TRBJ1-1, with no clear D. This TCR derives from a man aged 50-59 years with acute or convalescent COVID-19. The sample consisted of peripheral blood. The CDR3, as DNA: TGTGCCAGCAGGTATGATAGGAACACTGAAGCTTTCTTT. This sequence encodes CASRYDRNTEAFF.